Listed below are T cell receptor beta chains from one sample, sequenced in a study of post-analysis software for immune sequencing data. TCRdb reanalysed the PCR reads using MiXCR and keeps one entry per CDR3 protein. The table includes some 690,000 distinct CDR3 sequences, approximately 60% detected once. What was sequenced was blood. The receptor source for this set is a girl aged 2 to 10 with multiple sclerosis. Both conserved end residues are part of each CDR3. D genes are given only for firm matches. Expanded clones get a size class; other rows say once, few or many, or leave the size out.

v_call: TRBV29-1; d_call: -; j_call: TRBJ2-2; clone_size: -; cdr3_nt: TGCAGCGTGCACTACACCGGGGAGCTGTTTTTT; cdr3_aa: CSVHYTGELFF
v_call: TRBV27; d_call: -; j_call: TRBJ1-4; clone_size: few; cdr3_nt: TGTGCCAGCAGAAGGGGGAAGGCACTGTTTTTT; cdr3_aa: CASRRGKALFF
v_call: TRBV12-3/TRBV12-4; d_call: -; j_call: TRBJ2-4; clone_size: -; cdr3_nt: TGTGCCAGCACCCGGGGCTCGGCTTCCAAAAACATTCAGTACTTC; cdr3_aa: CASTRGSASKNIQYF
v_call: TRBV6-5; d_call: -; j_call: TRBJ2-3; clone_size: few; cdr3_nt: TGTGCCAGCAGTTACGAGCCCGTACCTGAGGGTGAACTTAGCACAGATACGCAGTATTTT; cdr3_aa: CASSYEPVPEGELSTDTQYF
v_call: TRBV12-3/TRBV12-4; d_call: -; j_call: TRBJ2-3; clone_size: -; cdr3_nt: TGTGCCAGCAGCCCTGGGACTGGCACAGATATGCAGTATTTT; cdr3_aa: CASSPGTGTDMQYF
v_call: TRBV29-1; d_call: TRBD1; j_call: TRBJ2-3; clone_size: -; cdr3_nt: TGTAGCGTTGCACGGGACAGGGCCCAAAATGCAGATACGCAGTATTTT; cdr3_aa: CSVARDRAQNADTQYF
v_call: TRBV7-3; d_call: -; j_call: TRBJ1-1; clone_size: -; cdr3_nt: TGTGCCAGCAGCGCCAGCGCGGAATCTGAAGCTTTCTTT; cdr3_aa: CASSASAESEAFF
v_call: TRBV11-2; d_call: -; j_call: TRBJ2-3; clone_size: few; cdr3_nt: TGTGCCAGCAGCTTAGTTGGTGTAGATACGCAGTATTTT; cdr3_aa: CASSLVGVDTQYF
v_call: TRBV7-2; d_call: TRBD2; j_call: TRBJ2-1; clone_size: -; cdr3_nt: TGTGCCAGCAGCTTAAGGCTAGCGGGGCGGGGAGGCAATGAGCAGTTCTTC; cdr3_aa: CASSLRLAGRGGNEQFF
v_call: TRBV5-1; d_call: -; j_call: TRBJ1-2; clone_size: -; cdr3_nt: TGCGCCAGCACCCTAGATCAGCCCCAGGGTCGCGGCTACACCTTC; cdr3_aa: CASTLDQPQGRGYTF
v_call: TRBV24-1; d_call: -; j_call: TRBJ2-5; clone_size: few; cdr3_nt: TGTGCCACCAGCCTGTCGACAGGTCCCACAGAGACCCAGTACTTC; cdr3_aa: CATSLSTGPTETQYF
v_call: TRBV2; d_call: -; j_call: TRBJ2-5; clone_size: -; cdr3_nt: TGTGCCAGCAGTGACGAAGGGGCGGTGGCCTACCGGCAGTACTTC; cdr3_aa: CASSDEGAVAYRQYF
v_call: TRBV5-5; d_call: -; j_call: TRBJ2-1; clone_size: -; cdr3_nt: TGTGCCAGCAGCTTGGATTGGGGCCCCCACAATGAGCAGTTCTTC; cdr3_aa: CASSLDWGPHNEQFF
v_call: TRBV12-3/TRBV12-4; d_call: -; j_call: TRBJ1-1; clone_size: -; cdr3_nt: TGTGCCGGCACCCCTTACAAGGGGACCACTGAAGCTTTCTTT; cdr3_aa: CAGTPYKGTTEAFF
v_call: TRBV10-3; d_call: -; j_call: TRBJ2-7; clone_size: -; cdr3_nt: TGTGCCATCAGTGCAGGGGAGCGCTACGAGCAGTACTTC; cdr3_aa: CAISAGERYEQYF
v_call: TRBV19; d_call: -; j_call: TRBJ2-3; clone_size: -; cdr3_nt: TGTGCCAGTAGTACGGTGGCGGGAGATACGCAGTATTTT; cdr3_aa: CASSTVAGDTQYF
v_call: TRBV20-1; d_call: -; j_call: TRBJ2-3; clone_size: -; cdr3_nt: TGCAGTACTAGAGAGTTCGGGGGCGCAGAAGATACGCAGTATTTT; cdr3_aa: CSTREFGGAEDTQYF
v_call: TRBV27; d_call: -; j_call: TRBJ1-2; clone_size: -; cdr3_nt: TGTGCCAGCAGTTTTGGAGGTGGCAGGGCCCTCTTAAACTCCTATGGCTACACCTTC; cdr3_aa: CASSFGGGRALLNSYGYTF
v_call: TRBV7-3; d_call: TRBD2; j_call: TRBJ2-1; clone_size: -; cdr3_nt: TGTGCCAGCAGCCACTGGGGGGGACGGGGGGATAATGAGCAGTTCTTC; cdr3_aa: CASSHWGGRGDNEQFF
v_call: TRBV7-2; d_call: TRBD2; j_call: TRBJ2-3; clone_size: -; cdr3_nt: TGTGCCAGCAGCTTACACGGGGGGGCCGGGGCAGATACGCAGTATTTT; cdr3_aa: CASSLHGGAGADTQYF
v_call: TRBV20-1; d_call: -; j_call: TRBJ2-1; clone_size: -; cdr3_nt: TGCAGTGCTAGTCCACCGGGACACAACTACTACAATGAGCAGTTCTTC; cdr3_aa: CSASPPGHNYYNEQFF
v_call: TRBV9; d_call: -; j_call: TRBJ1-2; clone_size: -; cdr3_nt: TGTGCCAGCAGCACCCAGAGGGTTAACTATGGCTACACCTTC; cdr3_aa: CASSTQRVNYGYTF
v_call: TRBV6-2/TRBV6-3; d_call: -; j_call: TRBJ1-2; clone_size: -; cdr3_nt: TGTGCCAGCAAGCCTACAGTGCCGGTTGGCTACACCTTC; cdr3_aa: CASKPTVPVGYTF
v_call: TRBV29-1; d_call: -; j_call: TRBJ2-2; clone_size: few; cdr3_nt: TGCAGCGTCTCGAACACCGGGGAGCTGTTTTTT; cdr3_aa: CSVSNTGELFF
v_call: TRBV4-3; d_call: -; j_call: TRBJ2-1; clone_size: few; cdr3_nt: TGCGCCAGCAGCCAGGGACCTAGCGACAATGAGCAGTTCTTC; cdr3_aa: CASSQGPSDNEQFF
v_call: TRBV29-1; d_call: TRBD2; j_call: TRBJ2-1; clone_size: -; cdr3_nt: TGCAGCGGAACGCGGGGGGAGCAGTTCTTC; cdr3_aa: CSGTRGEQFF
v_call: TRBV5-1; d_call: -; j_call: TRBJ2-1; clone_size: -; cdr3_nt: TGCGCCAGCAGCTTTCTCTTTCCGAATGAAGGGCAGTTCTTC; cdr3_aa: CASSFLFPNEGQFF
v_call: TRBV12-3/TRBV12-4; d_call: -; j_call: TRBJ1-1; clone_size: -; cdr3_nt: TGTGCCAGCAGTTTGTCCCTGAACACTGAAGCTTTCTTT; cdr3_aa: CASSLSLNTEAFF
v_call: TRBV27; d_call: -; j_call: TRBJ1-2; clone_size: -; cdr3_nt: TGTGCCAGCAGTCCCGCGGACCGGAGTGCCTCTAACTATGGCTACACCTTC; cdr3_aa: CASSPADRSASNYGYTF
v_call: TRBV10-3; d_call: -; j_call: TRBJ2-1; clone_size: -; cdr3_nt: TGTGCCATCAGTCAAACACTACCGATTCCAACCTACAATGAGCAGTTCTTC; cdr3_aa: CAISQTLPIPTYNEQFF
v_call: TRBV27; d_call: TRBD1; j_call: TRBJ1-6; clone_size: -; cdr3_nt: TGTGCCAGCAGTTCTATGGGACAGTTTCTCTCACCCCTCCACTTT; cdr3_aa: CASSSMGQFLSPLHF
v_call: TRBV12-3/TRBV12-4; d_call: -; j_call: TRBJ1-2; clone_size: -; cdr3_nt: TGTGCCAGCAGTTTTTCGGGGCTCGGCGCAGGGTCGGAGATCGGATATGGCTACACCTTC; cdr3_aa: CASSFSGLGAGSEIGYGYTF
v_call: TRBV9; d_call: -; j_call: TRBJ2-1; clone_size: few; cdr3_nt: TGTGCCAGCAGCCTTCCGGGCCTTCGGACCAATGAGCAGTTCTTC; cdr3_aa: CASSLPGLRTNEQFF
v_call: TRBV11-2; d_call: -; j_call: TRBJ2-1; clone_size: -; cdr3_nt: TGTGCCAGCAGCCCACTATCCCGGGATAAGCAGTTCTTC; cdr3_aa: CASSPLSRDKQFF
v_call: TRBV7-2; d_call: TRBD1; j_call: TRBJ1-2; clone_size: few; cdr3_nt: TGTGCCAGCAGCTTAAGGGGGACAGGGTGGAATGGCTACACCTTC; cdr3_aa: CASSLRGTGWNGYTF
v_call: TRBV13; d_call: -; j_call: TRBJ1-2; clone_size: few; cdr3_nt: TGTGCCAGCAGCTTAACGGTTACAGCTAACTATGGCTACACCTTC; cdr3_aa: CASSLTVTANYGYTF
v_call: TRBV12-3/TRBV12-4; d_call: TRBD2; j_call: TRBJ2-5; clone_size: -; cdr3_nt: TGTGCCAGCAGTTTGCTAAGCGGGGGTGGGGAGACCCAGTACTTC; cdr3_aa: CASSLLSGGGETQYF
v_call: TRBV6-1; d_call: -; j_call: TRBJ2-1; clone_size: -; cdr3_nt: TGTGCCAGCAGTGAAGTAGACAGCTCCTTTAGCGACTCCTACAATGAGCAGTTCTTC; cdr3_aa: CASSEVDSSFSDSYNEQFF
v_call: TRBV29-1; d_call: -; j_call: TRBJ1-2; clone_size: -; cdr3_nt: TGCAGCGCCCTGGGACACCTCTATGGCTACACCTTC; cdr3_aa: CSALGHLYGYTF
v_call: TRBV6-5; d_call: TRBD2; j_call: TRBJ2-1; clone_size: once; cdr3_nt: TGTGCCAGCAGTCTAACTAGCGGGAGAGTTAGGTATGAGCAGTTCTTC; cdr3_aa: CASSLTSGRVRYEQFF
v_call: TRBV6-2/TRBV6-3; d_call: -; j_call: TRBJ2-5; clone_size: -; cdr3_nt: TGTGCCAGCAGATGGAGAGAGACCCAGTACTTC; cdr3_aa: CASRWRETQYF
v_call: TRBV29-1; d_call: -; j_call: TRBJ2-5; clone_size: -; cdr3_nt: TGCAGCGTTGCGGGGGCTAGCCGGGAGACCCAGTACTTC; cdr3_aa: CSVAGASRETQYF
v_call: TRBV4-1; d_call: TRBD1; j_call: TRBJ1-1; clone_size: -; cdr3_nt: TGCGCCAGCAGCCACCTGCCGGGACAGGGAGGGACTGAAGCTTTCTTT; cdr3_aa: CASSHLPGQGGTEAFF
v_call: TRBV5-6; d_call: -; j_call: TRBJ2-2; clone_size: -; cdr3_nt: TGTGCCAGCAGCCCTTGGTATCGGGAAACCGGGGAGCTGTTTTTT; cdr3_aa: CASSPWYRETGELFF
v_call: TRBV12-3/TRBV12-4; d_call: TRBD2; j_call: TRBJ2-5; clone_size: few; cdr3_nt: TGTGCCAGCAGTTGGGCAGCGGGGGACAACCAAGAGACCCAGTACTTC; cdr3_aa: CASSWAAGDNQETQYF
v_call: TRBV29-1; d_call: TRBD1; j_call: TRBJ2-1; clone_size: -; cdr3_nt: TGCAGCGTTGGGGGGACGGACAGGAGCTACAATGAGCAGTTCTTC; cdr3_aa: CSVGGTDRSYNEQFF
v_call: TRBV4-2; d_call: -; j_call: TRBJ1-2; clone_size: -; cdr3_nt: TGTGCCAGCAGGAAGGAGGCCGCAGGTCCCACTAACTATGGCTACACCTTC; cdr3_aa: CASRKEAAGPTNYGYTF
v_call: TRBV29-1; d_call: -; j_call: TRBJ2-2; clone_size: -; cdr3_nt: TGCAGCGTGGCCCGGGACGGGAACACCGGGGAGCTGTTTTTT; cdr3_aa: CSVARDGNTGELFF
v_call: TRBV10-3; d_call: TRBD2; j_call: TRBJ2-2; clone_size: -; cdr3_nt: TGTGCCATCAGCGCGACTAGCGGGACGGGCGGGGAGCTGTTTTTT; cdr3_aa: CAISATSGTGGELFF
v_call: TRBV7-3; d_call: -; j_call: TRBJ2-7; clone_size: -; cdr3_nt: TGTGCCAGCAGCCCGAGAGGGGGGCTGGGGTCCCCCTACGAGCAGTACTTC; cdr3_aa: CASSPRGGLGSPYEQYF
v_call: TRBV5-1; d_call: TRBD1; j_call: TRBJ1-1; clone_size: -; cdr3_nt: TGCGCCAGCAGCTTGGCGAGGGACAGGGTCTCCACTGAAGCTTTCTTT; cdr3_aa: CASSLARDRVSTEAFF
v_call: TRBV5-1; d_call: -; j_call: TRBJ2-1; clone_size: -; cdr3_nt: TGCGCCAGCAGCTTGTCGGGAGTGGGGTACAATGAGCAGTTCTTC; cdr3_aa: CASSLSGVGYNEQFF